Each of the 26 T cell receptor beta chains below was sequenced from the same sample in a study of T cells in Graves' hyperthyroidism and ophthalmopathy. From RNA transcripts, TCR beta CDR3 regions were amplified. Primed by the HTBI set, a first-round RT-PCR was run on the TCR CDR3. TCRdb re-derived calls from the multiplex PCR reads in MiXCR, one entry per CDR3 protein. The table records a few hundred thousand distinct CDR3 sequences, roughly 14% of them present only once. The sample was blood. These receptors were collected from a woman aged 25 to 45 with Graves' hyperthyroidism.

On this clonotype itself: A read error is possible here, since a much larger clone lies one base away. This CDR3 reads CASSPPELAGSTGELFF. CDR3 sequence (DNA): TGTGCCAGCAGTCCCCCCGAACTAGCGGGAAGTACCGGGGAGCTGTTTTTT. V and J are TRBV12-3 or TRBV12-4 and TRBJ2-2; TRBD2 matches at 10 bases. This CDR3 comprises 17 residues. Unmatched junction bases numbered 11, after V lost 5 bases and J lost 5 bases.

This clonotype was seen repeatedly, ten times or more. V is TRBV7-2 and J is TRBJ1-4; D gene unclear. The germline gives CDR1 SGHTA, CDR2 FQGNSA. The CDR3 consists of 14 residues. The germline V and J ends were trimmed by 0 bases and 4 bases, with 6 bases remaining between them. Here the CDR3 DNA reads TGTGCCAGCAGCTTAGCCGTGAATAATGAAAAACTGTTTTTT. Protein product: CASSLAVNNEKLFF.

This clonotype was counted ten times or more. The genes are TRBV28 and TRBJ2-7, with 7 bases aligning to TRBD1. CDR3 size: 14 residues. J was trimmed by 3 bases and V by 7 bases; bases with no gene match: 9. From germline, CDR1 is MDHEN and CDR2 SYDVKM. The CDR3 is CASTQTGINYEQYF. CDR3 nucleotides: TGTGCCAGCACCCAGACAGGGATCAACTACGAGCAGTACTTC.

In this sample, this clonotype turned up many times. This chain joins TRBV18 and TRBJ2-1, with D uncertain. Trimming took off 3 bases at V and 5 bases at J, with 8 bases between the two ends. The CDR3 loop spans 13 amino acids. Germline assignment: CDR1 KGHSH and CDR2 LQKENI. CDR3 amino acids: CASSPFVDNEQFF. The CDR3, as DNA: TGTGCCAGCTCACCGTTTGTGGACAATGAGCAGTTCTTC.

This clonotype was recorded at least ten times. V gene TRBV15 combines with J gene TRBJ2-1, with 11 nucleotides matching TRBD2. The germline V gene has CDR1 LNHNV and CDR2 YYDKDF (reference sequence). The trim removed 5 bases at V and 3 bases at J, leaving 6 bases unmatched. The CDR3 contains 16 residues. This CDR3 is CATSGSTSGNYNEQFF. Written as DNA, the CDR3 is TGTGCCACCAGCGGATCGACTAGCGGGAACTACAATGAGCAGTTCTTC. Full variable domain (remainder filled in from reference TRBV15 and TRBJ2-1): DAMVIQNPRYQVTQFGKPVTLSCSQTLNHNVMYWYQQKSSQAPKLLFHYYDKDFNNEADTPDNFQSRRPNTSFCFLDIRSPGLGDTAMYLCATSGSTSGNYNEQFFGPGTRLTVL.

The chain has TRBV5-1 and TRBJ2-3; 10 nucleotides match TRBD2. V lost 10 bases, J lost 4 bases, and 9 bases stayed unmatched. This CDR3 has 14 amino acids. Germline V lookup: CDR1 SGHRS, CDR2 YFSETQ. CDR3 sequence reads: CAGGLAGAADTQYF. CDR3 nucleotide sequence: TGCGCCGGCGGTCTAGCGGGAGCCGCAGATACGCAGTATTTT.

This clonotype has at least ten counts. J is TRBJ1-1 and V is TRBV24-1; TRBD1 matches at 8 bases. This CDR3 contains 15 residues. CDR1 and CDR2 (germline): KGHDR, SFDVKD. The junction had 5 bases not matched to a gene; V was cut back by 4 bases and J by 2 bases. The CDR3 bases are TGTGCCACCAGTGACAGCAGGGGGCCTAACACTGAAGCTTTCTTT. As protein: CATSDSRGPNTEAFF.

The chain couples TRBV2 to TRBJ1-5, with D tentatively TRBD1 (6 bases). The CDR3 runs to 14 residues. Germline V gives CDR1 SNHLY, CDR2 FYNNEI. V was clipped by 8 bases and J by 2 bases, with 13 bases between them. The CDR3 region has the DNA TGTGCCAGCGAGGGGGGGCAGGGCAATCAGCCCCAGCATTTT. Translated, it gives CASEGGQGNQPQHF.

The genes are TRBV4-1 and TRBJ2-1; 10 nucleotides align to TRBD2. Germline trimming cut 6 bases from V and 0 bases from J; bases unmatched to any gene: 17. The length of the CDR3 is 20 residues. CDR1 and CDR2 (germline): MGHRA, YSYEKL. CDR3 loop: CASSLFDGLAAYSSYNEQFF. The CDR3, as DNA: TGCGCCAGCAGTCTTTTCGATGGACTAGCGGCATACAGCTCCTACAATGAGCAGTTCTTC.

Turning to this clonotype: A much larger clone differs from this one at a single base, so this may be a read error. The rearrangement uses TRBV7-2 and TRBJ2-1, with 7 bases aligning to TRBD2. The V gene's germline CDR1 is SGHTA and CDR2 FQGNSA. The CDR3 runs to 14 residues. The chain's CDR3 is CASSLAGGPYEQLF. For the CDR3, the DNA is TGTGCCAGCAGCTTAGCGGGAGGGCCGTATGAGCAGCTCTTC.

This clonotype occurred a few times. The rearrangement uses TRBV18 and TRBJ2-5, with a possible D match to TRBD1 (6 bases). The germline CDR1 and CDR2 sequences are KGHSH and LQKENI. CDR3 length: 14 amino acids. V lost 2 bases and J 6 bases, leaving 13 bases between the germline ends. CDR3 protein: CASSPGTLRQTQYF. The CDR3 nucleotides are TGTGCCAGCTCACCAGGGACACTCCGGCAGACCCAGTACTTC.

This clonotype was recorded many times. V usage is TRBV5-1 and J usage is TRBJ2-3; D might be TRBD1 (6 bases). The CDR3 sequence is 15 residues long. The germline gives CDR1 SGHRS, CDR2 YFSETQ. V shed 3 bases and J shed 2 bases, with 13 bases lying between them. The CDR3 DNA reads TGCGCCAGCAGCTCCGGGACACAAACCACAGATACGCAGTATTTT. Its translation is CASSSGTQTTDTQYF.

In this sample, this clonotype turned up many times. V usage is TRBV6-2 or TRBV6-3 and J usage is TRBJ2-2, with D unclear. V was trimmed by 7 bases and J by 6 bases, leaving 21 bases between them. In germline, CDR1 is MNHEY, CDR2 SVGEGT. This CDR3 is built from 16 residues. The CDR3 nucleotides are TGTGCCAGCAATTATGGTGGATCGGTTCCCGCCGGGGAGCTGTTTTTT. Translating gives CASNYGGSVPAGELFF.

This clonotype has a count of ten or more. The CDR3: CAWSAGGAGNQPQHF. The CDR3 DNA follows: TGTGCCTGGAGTGCTGGGGGCGCCGGCAATCAGCCCCAGCATTTT. The rearrangement links TRBV30 to TRBJ1-5; tentatively, D is TRBD1 (6 bases). Trimming left V 1 base short and J 2 bases short, with 12 bases between. This CDR3 has 15 amino acids. Germline CDR1 GTSNPN, CDR2 SVGIG (reference sequence). The variable domain in full, completed from reference TRBV30 and TRBJ1-5, reads SQTIHQWPATLVQPVGSPLSLECTVEGTSNPNLYWYRQAAGRGLQLLFYSVGIGQISSEVPQNLSASRPQDRQFILSSKKLLLSDSGFYLCAWSAGGAGNQPQHFGDGTRLSIL.

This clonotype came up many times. This CDR3 is CSVEMVSGLTDTQYF. The DNA of the CDR3 is TGCAGCGTTGAAATGGTTTCGGGGTTGACAGATACGCAGTATTTT. V gene TRBV29-1 combines with J gene TRBJ2-3; weak D call: TRBD2 (5 bases). In germline, CDR1 is SQVTM, CDR2 ANQGSEA. The CDR3 totals 15 residues. Between the trimmed V and J ends, which lost 2 bases and 3 bases, there was a span of 15 bases.

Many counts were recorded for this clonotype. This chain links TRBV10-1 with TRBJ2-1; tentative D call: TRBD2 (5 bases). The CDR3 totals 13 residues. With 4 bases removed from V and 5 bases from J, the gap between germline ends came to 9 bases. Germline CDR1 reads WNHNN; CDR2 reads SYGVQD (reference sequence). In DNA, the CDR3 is TGCGCCAGCAGTGGGCTAGCTAACAATGAGCAGTTCTTC. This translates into CASSGLANNEQFF.

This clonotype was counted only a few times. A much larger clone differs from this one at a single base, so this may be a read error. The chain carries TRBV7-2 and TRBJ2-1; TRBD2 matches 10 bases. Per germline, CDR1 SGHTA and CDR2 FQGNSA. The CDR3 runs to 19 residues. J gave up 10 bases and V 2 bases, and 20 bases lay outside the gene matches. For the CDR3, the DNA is TGTGCCAGCAGCTTACTTCCTAGCGGGAGTCCGGTTAACGGCGGGGAGCAGTTCTTC. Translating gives CASSLLPSGSPVNGGEQFF.

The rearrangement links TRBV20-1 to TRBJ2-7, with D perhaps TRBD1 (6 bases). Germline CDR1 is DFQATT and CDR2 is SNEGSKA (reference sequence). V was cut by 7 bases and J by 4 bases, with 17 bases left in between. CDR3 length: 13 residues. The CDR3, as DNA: TGCAGTGGCAGTGGACAGACAACTTACGAGCAGTACTTC. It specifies CSGSGQTTYEQYF.

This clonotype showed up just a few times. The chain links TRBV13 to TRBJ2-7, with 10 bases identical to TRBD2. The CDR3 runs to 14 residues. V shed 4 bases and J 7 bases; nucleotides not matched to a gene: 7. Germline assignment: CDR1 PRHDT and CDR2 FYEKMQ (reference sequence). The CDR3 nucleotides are TGTGCCAGCAGCTCAGGGTGGACTAGCGGTGAGCAGTACTTC. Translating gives CASSSGWTSGEQYF.

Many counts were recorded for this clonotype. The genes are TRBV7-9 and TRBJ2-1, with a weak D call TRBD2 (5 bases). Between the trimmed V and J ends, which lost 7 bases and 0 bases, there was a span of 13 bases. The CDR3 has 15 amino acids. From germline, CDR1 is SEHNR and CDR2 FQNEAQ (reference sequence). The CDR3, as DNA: TGTGCCAGCACCCTAGGAGGTATCTCCTACAATGAGCAGTTCTTC. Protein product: CASTLGGISYNEQFF.

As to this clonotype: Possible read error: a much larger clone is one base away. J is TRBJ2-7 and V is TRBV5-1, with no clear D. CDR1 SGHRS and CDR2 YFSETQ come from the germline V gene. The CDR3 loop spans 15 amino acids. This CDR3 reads CASSLDSPIAYEQYF. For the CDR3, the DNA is TGCGCCAGCAGCTTGGACTCCCCGATCGCCTATGAGCAGTACTTC.

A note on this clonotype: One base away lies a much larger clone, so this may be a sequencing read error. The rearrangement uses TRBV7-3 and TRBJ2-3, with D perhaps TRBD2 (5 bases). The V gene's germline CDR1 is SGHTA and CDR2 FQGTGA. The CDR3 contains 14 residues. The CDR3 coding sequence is TGTACCAGCAGCCCCGGGGATGGCACAGATACGCAGTATTTT. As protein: CTSSPGDGTDTQYF.

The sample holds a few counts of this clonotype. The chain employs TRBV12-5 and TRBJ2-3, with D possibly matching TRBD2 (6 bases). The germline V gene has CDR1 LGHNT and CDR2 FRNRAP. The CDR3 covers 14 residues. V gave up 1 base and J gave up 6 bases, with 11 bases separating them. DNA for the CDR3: TGTGCTAGTGGTTTGGGGTCTGGGACTGATACGCAGTATTTT. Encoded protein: CASGLGSGTDTQYF.

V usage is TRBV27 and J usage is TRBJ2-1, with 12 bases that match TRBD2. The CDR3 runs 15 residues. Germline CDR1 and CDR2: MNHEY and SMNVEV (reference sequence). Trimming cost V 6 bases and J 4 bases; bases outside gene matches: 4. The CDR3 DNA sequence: TGTGCCAGCAGGCTAGCGGGAGGGATATACAATGAGCAGTTCTTC. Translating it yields CASRLAGGIYNEQFF.

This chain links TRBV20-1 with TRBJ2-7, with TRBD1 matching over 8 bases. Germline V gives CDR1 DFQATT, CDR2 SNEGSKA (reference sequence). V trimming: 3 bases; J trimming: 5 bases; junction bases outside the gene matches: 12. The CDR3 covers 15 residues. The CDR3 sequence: CSASGQGAPTHEQYF. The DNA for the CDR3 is TGCAGTGCTAGTGGGCAGGGGGCGCCCACCCACGAGCAGTACTTC.

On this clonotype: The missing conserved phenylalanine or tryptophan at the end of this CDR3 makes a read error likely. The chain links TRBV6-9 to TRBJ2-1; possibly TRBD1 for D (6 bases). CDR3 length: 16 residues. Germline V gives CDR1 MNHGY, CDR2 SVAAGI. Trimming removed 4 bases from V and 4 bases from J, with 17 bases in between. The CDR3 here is CASSSYQDSEYNEQFL. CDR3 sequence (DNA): TGTGCCAGCAGTTCCTATCAGGACAGTGAATACAATGAGCAGTTCTTA.